The sequence of this T cell receptor beta chain was determined in a study of early T cells in non-severe SARS-CoV-2 infection. Study summary: With bulk RNA from unsorted whole blood as input, sequencing yielded unpaired chains. Study outcomes and limitations: Database matching using VDJdb favored anti-spike CD8 responses, with private and CD4 specificities left missing.

The germline V and J ends were trimmed by 3 bases and 0 bases, with 3 bases remaining between them. The CDR3 covers 13 residues. Comments on this clonotype: Its specificity is unknown.

Individual cDNA molecules received unique molecular identifiers. TCRdb passed the 5' RACE reads through MiXCR, listing each CDR3 protein once. Of some 22,000 distinct CDR3 sequences listed, 4.5% to 6% are singletons. Material for sequencing was whole blood. This chain links TRBV12-3 or TRBV12-4 with TRBJ1-3; D gene ambiguous. The receptor was isolated from an adult who was a healthcare worker with PCR-confirmed SARS-CoV-2 infection or an uninfected control (not recorded which). The CDR3: CASSFVSGNTIYF. In DNA form, the CDR3 reads TGTGCCAGCAGTTTTGTCTCTGGAAACACCATATATTTT.